The 5 T cell receptor beta chains listed next were all sequenced from one sample in a study of cytomegalovirus exposure and HLA in healthy donors. The PCR ran on 60 Vbeta and 13 Jbeta primers. Sequencing used immunoSEQ multiplex PCR; TCRdb keeps in-frame clones, though not all of them. The sample includes 150,000 to 200,000 clones, around 83% of them seen just once. Sequenced input: PBMCs. Every receptor here comes from a woman in her forties in good health and CMV-seronegative.

The V and J genes are TRBV2 and TRBJ1-5, with D possibly being TRBD1 (5 bases). The germline gives CDR1 SNHLY, CDR2 FYNNEI. This CDR3 region has 13 residues. Deletions cut 4 bases from V and 3 bases from J, with 7 bases between. Here the CDR3 DNA reads TGTGCCAGCAGTGGACAGTTCAATCAGCCCCAGCATTTT. Amino acid sequence: CASSGQFNQPQHF.

V and J are TRBV2 and TRBJ1-5; D gene uncertain. Germline CDR1 is SNHLY and CDR2 is FYNNEI. Trimming removed 6 bases at V and 7 bases at J, with 13 bases between. CDR3 length: 13 amino acids. For the CDR3, the DNA is TGTGCCAGCAGCTCCGTTAGGGAGCAGCCCCAGCATTTT. It yields the protein CASSSVREQPQHF.

This chain uses TRBV7-2 with TRBJ2-1; 12 bases align to TRBD1. CDR1 and CDR2 from the germline V gene are SGHTA and FQGNSA. This CDR3 is 16 amino acids long. With V trimmed by 6 bases and J by 8 bases, 11 bases remained unmatched. Written as DNA, the CDR3 is TGTGCCAGCAGGCAAAAGGGGACAGGGGGCTTGCATGAGCAGTTCTTC. It is translated as CASRQKGTGGLHEQFF.

The rearrangement uses TRBV28 and TRBJ2-6; possible D gene TRBD2, 6 bases. There are 16 residues in the CDR3. CDR1 is MDHEN, CDR2 SYDVKM, per germline. Trimming left V 3 bases short and J 4 bases short, with 13 bases between. The CDR3 DNA is TGTGCCAGCAGTTTGAGCAGGGCGGGGGGGGCCAACGTCCTGACTTTC. It yields the protein CASSLSRAGGANVLTF.

The chain carries TRBV7-6 and TRBJ1-1; D is unclear. V lost 1 base and J 1 base, leaving 4 bases between the germline ends. This CDR3 has 13 amino acids. Germline values: CDR1 SGHVS, CDR2 FNYEAQ. DNA of the CDR3: TGTGCCAGCAGCTTAGGCAGGAACACTGAAGCTTTCTTT. Protein product: CASSLGRNTEAFF.